One sample yielded the 21 T cell receptor beta chains listed below, sequenced in a study of T cells after yellow fever vaccination. TCRdb fed the 5' RACE reads into MiXCR, producing one record per CDR3 protein. The sample lists about 510,000 distinct CDR3 sequences, around a fifth occurring once. Sequenced material: PBMCs, taken approximately 20 days after the first yellow fever vaccination. Receptors originate from a man between 18 and 35 years old who received the YFV17D yellow fever vaccine.

The chain joins TRBV7-3 to TRBJ2-3; 10 positions agree with TRBD2. V was pared by 0 bases and J by 2 bases, with 8 bases of the junction left unmatched. Germline CDR1 is SGHTA and CDR2 is FQGTGA. This CDR3 comprises 18 residues. This CDR3 is CASSLTQVAGGSTDTQYF. The DNA of the CDR3 is TGTGCCAGCAGCTTAACTCAAGTAGCGGGGGGCTCCACAGATACGCAGTATTTT.

This clonotype was counted at least ten times. The chain has TRBV7-9 and TRBJ2-3; D may match TRBD1 or TRBD2 (5 bases each). The CDR3 has 13 amino acids. V gave up 0 bases and J gave up 5 bases, with 6 bases separating them. The germline V gene has CDR1 SEHNR and CDR2 FQNEAQ (reference sequence). In nucleotides, the CDR3 is TGTGCCAGCAGCTTAGCGGGGGAAGATACGCAGTATTTT. This gives the protein CASSLAGEDTQYF.

This chain uses TRBV7-9 with TRBJ2-6; D is unresolved. The length of the CDR3 is 14 residues. In germline, CDR1 is SEHNR, CDR2 FQNEAQ (reference sequence). The V end was cut by 4 bases, the J end by 0 bases, with 4 bases between. The CDR3 spells CASSWPSGANVLTF. CDR3 DNA sequence: TGTGCCAGCAGCTGGCCCTCTGGGGCCAACGTCCTGACTTTC.

The chain recombines TRBV10-3 with TRBJ1-2; D not resolved. Trimming stripped 3 bases from V and 8 bases from J, with 7 bases between. This CDR3 is 11 amino acids long. CDR1 is ENHRY and CDR2 is SYGVKD in the germline V gene. In DNA, the CDR3 is TGTGCCATCAGTGACGAGGACGGCTACACCTTC. As protein: CAISDEDGYTF.

Only a few counts were recorded for this clonotype. The genes are TRBV20-1 and TRBJ2-2; 9 nucleotides align to TRBD1. The CDR3 contains 16 residues. In germline, CDR1 is DFQATT, CDR2 SNEGSKA (reference sequence). J was trimmed by 3 bases and V by 5 bases; bases with no gene match: 10. The CDR3 DNA reads TGCAGTGCTCTCATCCCGGGACAGGGTGACACCGGGGAGCTGTTTTTT. Encoded protein: CSALIPGQGDTGELFF.

This clonotype was counted between two and nine times. The V call is TRBV24-1, the J call TRBJ2-5; the D is unclear. V lost 2 bases and J lost 1, with 4 bases in between. CDR1 and CDR2 from the germline V gene are KGHDR and SFDVKD. This CDR3 contains 13 residues. The CDR3 here is CATSDWTQETQYF. The CDR3 coding sequence is TGTGCCACCAGTGATTGGACCCAAGAGACCCAGTACTTC.

This clonotype has just a few counts. The V and J genes are TRBV29-1 and TRBJ1-3; D not resolved. The CDR3 spans 11 residues. The V end lost 7 bases, the J end lost 3 bases, and 7 bases lay between the germline ends. Germline V CDR1 and CDR2: SQVTM, ANQGSEA. This CDR3 is CSGYYGNTIYF. The CDR3 DNA follows: TGCAGCGGATACTATGGAAACACCATATATTTT.

V usage is TRBV5-6 and J usage is TRBJ2-3; 9 bases are shared with TRBD2. Germline CDR1 SGHDT, CDR2 YYEEEE. The length of the CDR3 is 16 residues. With 4 bases clipped from V and 4 bases from J, the junction kept 10 bases outside the gene matches. The CDR3: CASSRVAGGWPDTQYF. The CDR3 nucleotides read TGTGCCAGCAGCCGGGTGGCGGGGGGGTGGCCAGATACGCAGTATTTT.

The rearrangement links TRBV20-1 to TRBJ1-2; D uncertain. Germline V CDR1 and CDR2: DFQATT, SNEGSKA (reference sequence). Trimming cost V 0 bases and J 0 bases, with 11 bases left between them. The CDR3 runs 15 residues. CDR3 sequence reads: CSARDAGSPNYGYTF. The CDR3 DNA sequence: TGCAGTGCTAGAGATGCGGGGTCCCCTAACTATGGCTACACCTTC.

This chain links TRBV29-1 with TRBJ1-4; unclear D gene. V shed 5 bases and J shed 8 bases, with 12 bases lying between them. This CDR3 has 12 residues. Germline CDR1 is SQVTM and CDR2 is ANQGSEA. The CDR3 sequence: CSVLQAGEKLFF. The CDR3 region has the DNA TGCAGCGTTCTCCAGGCAGGCGAAAAACTGTTTTTT.

This chain uses TRBV18 with TRBJ2-7; 10 bases are a match to TRBD1. Germline V CDR1 and CDR2: KGHSH, LQKENI. This CDR3 spans 17 amino acids. The junction had 16 bases not matched to a gene; V was cut back by 5 bases and J by 6 bases. The CDR3 spells CASSSLSGTGAGCEQYF. CDR3 DNA sequence: TGTGCCAGCTCATCTTTATCCGGGACAGGGGCTGGATGCGAGCAGTACTTC.

This clonotype has more than one count but fewer than ten. V usage is TRBV14 and J usage is TRBJ2-3, with unresolved D. The CDR3 is 15 residues long. CDR1 is SGHDN and CDR2 is FVKESK in the germline V gene. V dropped 4 bases and J dropped 2 bases, with 13 bases sitting between them. CDR3 loop: CASSPGTRTTDTQYF. Here the CDR3 DNA reads TGTGCCAGCAGCCCAGGAACCAGAACCACAGATACGCAGTATTTT.

This chain joins TRBV2 and TRBJ1-6; D not certain. With 4 bases removed from V and 5 bases from J, the gap between germline ends came to 3 bases. CDR1 and CDR2 (germline): SNHLY, FYNNEI. This CDR3 is built from 12 residues. CDR3 in DNA: TGTGCCAGCAGTGCCAATAATTCACCCCTCCACTTT. Translated: CASSANNSPLHF.

In its sample, this clonotype was seen a few times. This sequence joins TRBV18 and TRBJ2-5, with a possible D match to TRBD2 (6 bases). Germline-derived CDR1 and CDR2 are KGHSH and LQKENI. V was cut by 2 bases and J by 2 bases, with 9 bases left in between. The CDR3 spans 14 residues. The CDR3 DNA is TGTGCCAGCTCACCAGGACGGGGGCAAGAGACCCAGTACTTC. Protein sequence: CASSPGRGQETQYF. Looking up the rest from reference TRBV18 and TRBJ2-5 gives the full variable domain: NAGVMQNPRHLVRRRGQEARLRCSPMKGHSHVYWYRQLPEEGLKFMVYLQKENIIDESGMPKERFSAEFPKEGPSILRIQQVVRGDSAAYFCASSPGRGQETQYFGPGTRLLVL.

This chain joins TRBV4-1 and TRBJ2-5, with 8 bases fitting TRBD2. The V and J ends lost 0 bases and 4 bases, in that order; junction bases with no gene match: 7. Germline loops: CDR1 MGHRA, CDR2 YSYEKL. The CDR3 length is 16 residues. CDR3 bases: TGCGCCAGCAGCCAAGACAACGGGGGGGCCTCAGAGACCCAGTACTTC. Amino acids: CASSQDNGGASETQYF.

This clonotype was seen once. The chain joins TRBV19 to TRBJ2-3, with D perhaps TRBD2 (5 bases). The germline V gene has CDR1 LNHDA and CDR2 SQIVND (reference sequence). The CDR3 is 16 amino acids. Trimming stripped 2 bases from V and 2 bases from J, with 14 bases between. The CDR3 nucleotides are TGTGCCAGTAGTATATGGTTAGGACTTACCACAGATACGCAGTATTTT. It codes for CASSIWLGLTTDTQYF.

A few counts support this clonotype. This chain connects TRBV27 to TRBJ2-7, with 7 positions matching TRBD1. The CDR3 is made up of 17 amino acids. In germline, CDR1 is MNHEY, CDR2 SMNVEV (reference sequence). Trimming cost V 2 bases and J 5 bases; bases outside gene matches: 15. CDR3 coding DNA: TGTGCCAGCAGTTTACAACCCCGGCCAGGGGGTTGGGACGAGCAGTACTTC. This translates into CASSLQPRPGGWDEQYF.

The gene calls are TRBV6-2 or TRBV6-3 and TRBJ2-7, with 12 bases that match TRBD2. Per germline, CDR1 MNHEY and CDR2 SVGEGT. V lost 6 bases, J lost 4 bases, and 4 bases stayed unmatched. The CDR3 sequence is 14 residues long. CDR3 bases: TGTGCCAGCAGACCCCTAGCGGGGGGGTACGAGCAGTACTTC. Amino acid sequence: CASRPLAGGYEQYF.

Ten or more counts support this clonotype. The chain couples TRBV18 to TRBJ2-2; 10 bases are shared with TRBD1. CDR1 and CDR2 from the germline V gene are KGHSH and LQKENI. V lost 6 bases and J lost 4; bases outside the gene matches: 8. There are 16 residues in the CDR3. The CDR3 sequence: CASSQTGTGVTGELFF. The CDR3 DNA reads TGTGCCAGCTCCCAGACTGGGACAGGGGTCACCGGGGAGCTGTTTTTT.

This sequence joins TRBV20-1 and TRBJ2-3, with TRBD2 identical over 15 bases. The CDR3 is 19 amino acids. J gave up 2 bases and V 0 bases, and 9 bases lay outside the gene matches. Germline V gives CDR1 DFQATT, CDR2 SNEGSKA (reference sequence). The CDR3 coding sequence is TGCAGTGCTAGAGATCAACCCGGACTAGCGGGGGGGTACACAGATACGCAGTATTTT. It translates to CSARDQPGLAGGYTDTQYF.

The J gene is TRBJ2-7, the V gene TRBV11-2; 11 bases agree with TRBD2. V lost 5 bases, J lost 5 bases, and 5 bases stayed unmatched. CDR3 size: 14 residues. In germline, CDR1 is SGHAT, CDR2 FQNNGV. CDR3 sequence reads: CASSPTSGGDEQYF. The CDR3 coding sequence is TGTGCCAGCAGCCCAACTAGCGGGGGAGACGAGCAGTACTTC.